The source of this TCR beta chain is a study of blood T cell repertoires in COVID-19. Across the whole study: Acute and convalescent COVID-19 specimens originated in the United States, Italy and Spain. From T cells, B-cell-depleted T cells, or PBMCs came the material, which was cDNA or gDNA.

The germline CDR1 and CDR2 sequences are SQVTM and ANQGSEA. Trimming removed 3 bases from V and 6 bases from J, with 8 bases in between. The CDR3 has 12 residues. The assay was immunoSEQ multiplex PCR, and TCRdb's table has in-frame clones only and misses some. In the table there are some 97,000 clones, approximately 91% of which are singletons. The chain has TRBV29-1 and TRBJ2-2; D unresolved. This TCR was sampled from a man between 60 and 70 years old with acute or convalescent COVID-19. Sequenced input: peripheral blood. The CDR3 DNA reads as TGCAGCGTTGATACAGACGCCGGGGAGCTGTTTTTT. This sequence encodes CSVDTDAGELFF.